This T cell receptor beta chain was identified during a study of beta chain features in type 1 diabetes. Study as a whole: Examination spanned around 110,000,000 sorted cells from all samples.

General observations from the study: People with Type 1 diabetes carried modestly yet significantly shorter TCRB CDR3s in all four CD4+ subsets. In the patient group, naive, central memory and Treg TCRB repertoires seemed more alike than in the healthy donor group.

V lost 6 bases to trimming and J lost 4 bases; unmatched junction nucleotides: 8. Germline assignment: CDR1 ENHRY and CDR2 SYGVKD. The CDR3 contains 14 residues. Only a few counts were recorded for this clone. What it recognizes is unknown. Expressed TCRB transcripts were sequenced after all isolated RNA was converted to cDNA. The repertoire was sequenced with immunoSEQ multiplex PCR; TCRdb's copy has only in-frame clones and lacks some. Of nearly 250,000 clones listed, 11% to 15% are singletons. Source material: naive CD4+ T cells from blood. The chain is built from TRBV10-3 and TRBJ2-7, with 8 bases aligning to TRBD1. The source is a woman aged 40 to 50 in good health. In DNA, the CDR3 is TGTGCCATCAGGAAAGGACAGGGCGGGTACGAGCAGTACTTC. It specifies CAIRKGQGGYEQYF.